These 19 T cell receptor beta chains share one sample of origin, sequenced in a study of T-cell reconstitution after alpha-beta-depleted transplantation in children. Library preparation (for TCRbeta) was performed with unique molecular identifiers. TCRdb analysed the PCR reads with MiXCR anew, one entry per CDR3 protein. The sample lists some 350,000 distinct CDR3 sequences, about 9.4% occurring once. The sequencing used PBMCs from the stem cell graft donor, collected from the stem cell graft. The receptors were gathered from a human donor who donated a stem cell graft to a child with acute lymphoblastic leukemia.

V gene TRBV6-6 combines with J gene TRBJ2-7, with no clear D. Trimming pared 8 bases from V and 0 bases from J, leaving 2 bases between. The CDR3 has 10 amino acids. Germline loops: CDR1 MNHNY, CDR2 SVGAGI (reference sequence). The CDR3 nucleotides read TGTGCCAGCCTCTCCTACGAGCAGTACTTC. Translation gives CASLSYEQYF.

This clonotype was observed at least ten times. This sequence joins TRBV5-5 and TRBJ2-7; TRBD1 is a possible D gene (6 bases). The CDR3 spans 13 residues. CDR1 and CDR2 (germline): SGHKS, YYEKEE (reference sequence). V was trimmed by 1 base and J by 5 bases, leaving 10 bases between them. The CDR3 nucleotides are TGTGCCAGCAGCTTGCAGGGGAGCCACGAGCAGTACTTC. Its protein product is CASSLQGSHEQYF.

This clonotype was counted between two and nine times. V gene TRBV10-3 combines with J gene TRBJ1-2; D uncertain. Germline V lookup: CDR1 ENHRY, CDR2 SYGVKD. The CDR3 runs 13 residues. V was pared by 0 bases and J by 3 bases, with 5 bases between. This CDR3 is CAISESGDYGYTF. The CDR3 DNA reads as TGTGCCATCAGTGAGTCTGGGGACTATGGCTACACCTTC.

This clonotype was recorded many times. V and J are TRBV10-3 and TRBJ2-3, with a tentative D call TRBD2 (5 bases). The CDR3 has 17 residues. In germline, CDR1 is ENHRY, CDR2 SYGVKD. The V end was cut by 3 bases, the J end by 2 bases, with 18 bases between. The CDR3 nucleotides are TGTGCCATCAGTGATGGTGGTAGCGCGCTTACCACAGATACGCAGTATTTT. Its protein is CAISDGGSALTTDTQYF.

This clonotype occurred many times. The V call is TRBV10-3, the J call TRBJ1-5; D might be TRBD1 (5 bases). In germline, CDR1 is ENHRY, CDR2 SYGVKD. The V end lost 2 bases, the J end lost 7 bases, and 12 bases lay between the germline ends. The CDR3 has 14 amino acids. In nucleotides, the CDR3 is TGTGCCATCAGTGAGGGAGGGGAAGGACAGCCCCAGCATTTT. Protein product: CAISEGGEGQPQHF.

Only a few counts were recorded for this clonotype. This chain joins TRBV6-1 and TRBJ1-1; D call uncertain. Germline V gene sequence: CDR1 MNHNS, CDR2 SASEGT. CDR3 length: 14 amino acids. Trimming removed 6 bases from V and 0 bases from J, with 11 bases in between. The CDR3 sequence is CASRMSGVNTEAFF. CDR3 nucleotide sequence: TGTGCCAGCAGAATGAGCGGAGTGAACACTGAAGCTTTCTTT.

A few counts support this clonotype. The V gene is TRBV29-1, the J gene TRBJ2-7; the match to TRBD2 covers 7 bases. Germline V CDR1 and CDR2: SQVTM, ANQGSEA. V gave up 6 bases and J gave up 2 bases; unmatched junction bases: 7. The CDR3 has 13 amino acids. The CDR3 bases are TGCAGCGTAGGACTAGGAGAAACCTACGAGCAGTACTTC. It yields the protein CSVGLGETYEQYF.

For the CDR3, the DNA is TGTGCCAGCAGTTTAACAACAGGGGCTAGCTATGGCTACACCTTC. Amino acids: CASSLTTGASYGYTF. This sequence joins TRBV12-3 or TRBV12-4 and TRBJ1-2; TRBD1 matches 7 bases. The CDR3 contains 15 residues. The ends lost 2 bases at V and 4 bases at J; junction bases unmatched: 7.

This chain uses TRBV12-3 or TRBV12-4 with TRBJ1-1, with a tentative D call TRBD1 (5 bases). The CDR3 has 12 amino acids. Deletions cut 7 bases from V and 7 bases from J, with 13 bases between. This CDR3 is CASTPTELEAFF. In DNA, the CDR3 is TGTGCCAGCACCCCGACAGAACTTGAAGCTTTCTTT.

The chain combines TRBV7-9 with TRBJ2-3, with 8 bases identical to TRBD1. Looked up from germline, CDR1 is SEHNR and CDR2 is FQNEAQ (reference sequence). Losses at the gene ends were 1 base for V and 4 bases for J; bases not matched to a gene: 10. The CDR3 has 17 residues. The CDR3 nucleotides are TGTGCCAGCAGCTTAGTGGTATACGACAGGGGATCAGATACGCAGTATTTT. It encodes CASSLVVYDRGSDTQYF.

This clonotype was seen a few times. The rearrangement links TRBV7-9 to TRBJ2-3, with TRBD1 identical over 8 bases. CDR1 SEHNR and CDR2 FQNEAQ come from the germline V gene (reference sequence). The CDR3 contains 16 residues. Germline trimming cut 3 bases from V and 6 bases from J; bases unmatched to any gene: 11. The CDR3 region has the DNA TGTGCCAGCAGCTTGGGACAGGTGGGAGATGGGGATACGCAGTATTTT. Translated, it gives CASSLGQVGDGDTQYF. The full variable domain, its missing parts supplied by reference TRBV7-9 and TRBJ2-3, is DTGVSQNPRHKITKRGQNVTFRCDPISEHNRLYWYRQTLGQGPEFLTYFQNEAQLEKSRLLSDRFSAERPKGSFSTLEIQRTEQGDSAMYLCASSLGQVGDGDTQYFGPGTRLTVL.

This clonotype has ten or more counts. This rearrangement joins TRBV25-1 to TRBJ2-5; D call uncertain. Germline assignment: CDR1 MGHDK and CDR2 SYGVNS. The CDR3 contains 14 residues. V lost 6 bases and J 0 bases, leaving 11 bases between the germline ends. For the CDR3, the DNA is TGTGCCAGCAGGGATACTCGGTACCAAGAGACCCAGTACTTC. This encodes CASRDTRYQETQYF.

This clonotype rates as medium-sized. V usage is TRBV6-4 and J usage is TRBJ2-1; 7 nucleotides match TRBD2. The CDR3 covers 15 residues. Trimming took 2 bases from V and 6 from J; bases not matched to a gene: 7. Germline V CDR1 and CDR2: MRHNA, SNTAGT. The CDR3 here is CASSDRAGVVNEQFF. CDR3 sequence (DNA): TGTGCCAGCAGTGACCGGGCGGGAGTAGTCAATGAGCAGTTCTTC.

This clonotype was seen repeatedly, ten times or more. The rearrangement joins TRBV5-6 to TRBJ2-2; D is unclear. Trimming took off 0 bases at V and 6 bases at J, with 15 bases between the two ends. The CDR3 covers 16 residues. Per the germline V gene, CDR1 is SGHDT and CDR2 is YYEEEE. The CDR3 sequence: CASSLVHSFLAGELFF. CDR3 nucleotide sequence: TGTGCCAGCAGCTTGGTTCACAGCTTTCTCGCCGGGGAGCTGTTTTTT.

This sequence joins TRBV7-9 and TRBJ2-5; TRBD1 is a possible D gene (5 bases). Trimming left V 4 bases short and J 5 bases short, with 17 bases between. The CDR3 covers 15 residues. CDR1 is SEHNR, CDR2 FQNEAQ, per germline (reference sequence). The CDR3 here is CASSSRQTAGETQYF. The CDR3 DNA reads as TGTGCCAGCAGCTCTCGACAGACGGCCGGGGAGACCCAGTACTTC. Drawing the rest from reference TRBV7-9 and TRBJ2-5, the complete variable domain is DTGVSQNPRHKITKRGQNVTFRCDPISEHNRLYWYRQTLGQGPEFLTYFQNEAQLEKSRLLSDRFSAERPKGSFSTLEIQRTEQGDSAMYLCASSSRQTAGETQYFGPGTRLLVL.

This clonotype occurred many times. In DNA form, the CDR3 reads TGTGCCAGCAGCGGATCTTGGGATCAGCCCCAGCATTTT. Its translation is CASSGSWDQPQHF. The V and J genes are TRBV28 and TRBJ1-5; no firm D call. Trimming stripped 6 bases from V and 5 bases from J, with 11 bases between. This CDR3 region has 13 residues. Germline assignment: CDR1 MDHEN and CDR2 SYDVKM. Drawing the rest from reference TRBV28 and TRBJ1-5, the complete variable domain is DVKVTQSSRYLVKRTGEKVFLECVQDMDHENMFWYRQDPGLGLRLIYFSYDVKMKEKGDIPEGYSVSREKKERFSLILESASTNQTSMYLCASSGSWDQPQHFGDGTRLSIL.

The genes are TRBV5-6 and TRBJ2-1; D is ambiguous. The CDR3 extends over 10 amino acids. Trimming pared 3 bases from V and 8 bases from J, leaving 3 bases between. Germline values: CDR1 SGHDT, CDR2 YYEEEE. This chain's CDR3 is CASSSYEQFF. CDR3 nucleotides: TGTGCCAGCAGCTCATATGAGCAGTTCTTC.

This clonotype was seen more than once but under ten times. The rearrangement uses TRBV7-8 and TRBJ2-2, with 7 bases aligning to TRBD2. V lost 7 bases, J lost 3 bases, and 5 bases stayed unmatched. The CDR3 totals 14 residues. Germline V lookup: CDR1 SGHVS, CDR2 FQNEAQ. CDR3 amino acids: CASTQAGDTGELFF. The DNA of the CDR3 is TGTGCCAGCACCCAGGCGGGGGACACCGGGGAGCTGTTTTTT.

This clonotype was found many times. V usage is TRBV9 and J usage is TRBJ2-7, with 7 bases fitting TRBD2. V lost 0 bases and J lost 4; bases outside the gene matches: 4. Per the germline V gene, CDR1 is SGDLS and CDR2 is YYNGEE. This CDR3 contains 14 residues. For the CDR3, the DNA is TGTGCCAGCAGCGTAGCGGGAGGATTTTACGAGCAGTACTTC. Residues: CASSVAGGFYEQYF.